Detailed here is one T cell receptor (beta chain). The sample belongs to a study of blood T cells in healthy people across ages. About the study: The capture of about one barcoded beta molecule per two T cells was achieved by template switching.

Sample-barcoded 5' priming and a J-beta primer mix drove a second PCR of roughly 6 to 12 cycles. TCRdb re-called the 5' RACE reads through MiXCR, storing one row per CDR3 protein. The sample has some 1.5 million distinct CDR3 sequences; approximately 42% are singletons. V dropped 4 bases and J dropped 8; count of bases not matched to a gene: 9. The CDR3 runs to 13 residues. From germline, CDR1 is SQVTM and CDR2 ANQGSEA. The source is a woman between 18 and 30 years old in good health. The V and J genes are TRBV29-1 and TRBJ1-2; 8 nucleotides agree with TRBD1. Sample: blood. The CDR3 bases are TGCAGCGTTGCTGCAGGGGGCTATCGGGGCTACACCTTC. This codes for CSVAAGGYRGYTF.